This T cell receptor beta chain was identified in a study of cytomegalovirus exposure and HLA in healthy donors. Assay used: immunoSEQ multiplex PCR; TCRdb lists only in-frame clones, some missing. The sample contains about 190,000 clones, more than 70% of which appear only once. The V gene lost 0 bases and the J gene lost 6 bases, with 13 bases spanning the gap. Germline CDR1 is SGDLS and CDR2 is YYNGEE. CDR3 length: 14 residues. This clonotype was obtained from a woman younger than 30 in good health and CMV-seronegative. Sequencing used PBMCs. The chain carries TRBV9 and TRBJ2-7; tentative D call: TRBD2 (5 bases). CDR3 region: CASSVGGDHSEQYF. As DNA, the CDR3 is TGTGCCAGCAGCGTAGGGGGAGACCACTCCGAGCAGTACTTC.